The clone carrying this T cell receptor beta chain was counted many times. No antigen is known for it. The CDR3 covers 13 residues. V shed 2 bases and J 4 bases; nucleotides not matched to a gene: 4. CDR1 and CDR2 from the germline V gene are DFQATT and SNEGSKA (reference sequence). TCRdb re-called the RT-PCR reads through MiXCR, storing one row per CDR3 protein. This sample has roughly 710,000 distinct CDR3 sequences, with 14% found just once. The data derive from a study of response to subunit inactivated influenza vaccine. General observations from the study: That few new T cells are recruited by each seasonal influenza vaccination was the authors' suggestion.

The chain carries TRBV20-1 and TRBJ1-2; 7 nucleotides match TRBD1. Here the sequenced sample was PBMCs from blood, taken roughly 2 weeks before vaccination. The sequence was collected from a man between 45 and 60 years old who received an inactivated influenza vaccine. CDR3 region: CSARKGAAYGYTF. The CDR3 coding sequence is TGCAGTGCTAGAAAGGGGGCCGCCTATGGCTACACCTTC.